The rows below give T cell receptor beta chains drawn from one sample of a study of T cell responses to AZD1222 COVID-19 vaccine. The protocol was immunoSEQ multiplex PCR, while the TCRdb copy is restricted to in-frame clones and leaves out a portion. The repertoire holds around 140,000 clones, approximately 87% seen once, with 1.5% to 2% in the top ten. This specimen was peripheral blood, taken 28 days after the second AZD1222 dose. The source of these receptors is an adult who received the AZD1222 COVID-19 vaccine. CDR3s include the opening cysteine and the closing phenylalanine or tryptophan. Each record gives: J gene, V gene, D gene, clone size, CDR3 DNA, CDR3 protein. D genes are given only for firm matches. Only some rows state a clone size, as once, few, many or a class for expanded clones.

>TRBJ2-1|TRBV30|TRBD2|NA
TGTGCCTGGAGTGGCGGGAGGGGATACAATGAGCAGTTCTTC
CAWSGGRGYNEQFF
>TRBJ2-1|TRBV7-3|TRBD1|NA
TGTGCCAGCAGCCAGAACAGGGGGAATGAGCAGTTCTTC
CASSQNRGNEQFF
>TRBJ2-1|TRBV4-3|TRBD1|NA
TGCGCCAGCGAACGGGACAGGGGGTTCGGTGAGCAGTTCTTC
CASERDRGFGEQFF
>TRBJ1-2|TRBV10-3|NA|NA
TGTGCCATCAGTGAACAGGGAAGTGGCTACACCTTC
CAISEQGSGYTF
>TRBJ2-1|TRBV11-1|NA|NA
TGTGCCAGCAGCTTGACCTACAATGAGCAGTTCTTC
CASSLTYNEQFF
>TRBJ2-1|TRBV4-2|TRBD2|NA
TGTGCCAGCAGCCCGACGTCACTAGCGAACAATGAGCAGTTCTTC
CASSPTSLANNEQFF
>TRBJ2-3|TRBV24-1|TRBD1|few
TGTGCCACCAGTGATTGGACAGGGGTTACAGATACGCAGTATTTT
CATSDWTGVTDTQYF
>TRBJ2-1|TRBV10-1|TRBD2|NA
TGCGCCAGCAGTGATGAGCTAGCGGGGGCCTCTAAGGGGGCACACAATGAGCAGTTCTTC
CASSDELAGASKGAHNEQFF
>TRBJ2-7|TRBV19|TRBD2|once
TGTGCCAGTACCCTACGTAGCGGGGCACGGGAGCAGTACTTC
CASTLRSGAREQYF
>TRBJ1-1|TRBV11-3|NA|NA
TGTGCCAGCAGTTCCCTGGGGAACACTGAAGCTTTCTTT
CASSSLGNTEAFF
>TRBJ2-7|TRBV5-4|NA|NA
TGTGCCAGCAGCCCGGGACTTATCCCCTACGAGCAGTACTTC
CASSPGLIPYEQYF
>TRBJ2-3|TRBV30|TRBD2|NA
TGTGCCTGGATGGGACTAGCGGGACTCACAGATACGCAGTATTTT
CAWMGLAGLTDTQYF
>TRBJ2-1|TRBV6-5|NA|NA
TGTGCCAGCAGTACCGATCTTGACAATGAGCAGTTCTTC
CASSTDLDNEQFF
>TRBJ1-1|TRBV5-1|NA|NA
TGCGCCAGCAGCTTCCTGAGGGACAACACTGAAGCTTTCTTT
CASSFLRDNTEAFF
>TRBJ1-5|TRBV28|TRBD1|NA
TGTGCCAGCAGCGAGACAGGGTTGGCCCAGCATTTT
CASSETGLAQHF
>TRBJ2-7|TRBV20-1|NA|NA
TGCAGTGCTAAAGAGGTCTACGAGCAGTACTTC
CSAKEVYEQYF
>TRBJ1-3|TRBV6-6|NA|NA
TGTGCCAGCAGGGCTGGAAACACCATATATTTT
CASRAGNTIYF
>TRBJ1-2|TRBV7-2|TRBD1|NA
TGTGCCAGCAGCTCGAGACAGGGGGCGGTCTATGGCTACACCTTC
CASSSRQGAVYGYTF
>TRBJ1-4|TRBV5-8|NA|NA
TGTGCCAGCAGCCCTGGATCACGAGTGATGGGGGAAAAACTGTTTTTT
CASSPGSRVMGEKLFF
>TRBJ1-1|TRBV14|TRBD1|NA
TGTGCCAGCAGCCAAGAGGCCCGGGACAGGGGGCGCTCGGCTTTCTTT
CASSQEARDRGRSAFF
>TRBJ1-2|TRBV14|TRBD1|once
TGTGCCAGCCGCCCAACAGGGGGCCGATATGGCTACACCTTC
CASRPTGGRYGYTF
>TRBJ1-2|TRBV24-1|NA|NA
NA
CATSVPGLNYGYTF
>TRBJ2-1|TRBV2|TRBD2|NA
TGTGCCAGCAGTGAGACTAGCCAAGACAATGAGCAGTTCTTC
CASSETSQDNEQFF
>TRBJ2-2|TRBV7-9|TRBD1|NA
TGTGCCAGCAGAGGACAGGGGGCAGAGGCCGGGGAGCTGTTTTTT
CASRGQGAEAGELFF
>TRBJ1-2|TRBV29-1|TRBD1|NA
TGCAGCGTAGCAGGGGGCCATGGCTACACCTTC
CSVAGGHGYTF
>TRBJ1-2|TRBV6-5|NA|NA
TGTGCCAGCAGAGGGGGGGTGATGAGTAACTATGGCTACACCTTC
CASRGGVMSNYGYTF
>TRBJ1-2|TRBV16|NA|NA
TGTGCCAGCAGCCAATCGGCGCTAAGTCTAGGGGGCTACACCTTC
CASSQSALSLGGYTF
>TRBJ2-1|TRBV2|NA|NA
TGTGCCAGCAGTGAATTTTCCGGTGAGCAGTTCTTC
CASSEFSGEQFF
>TRBJ1-2|TRBV19|NA|NA
TGTGCCAGTAGGCCCGAGGACGGACGCTCCTATGGCTACACCTTC
CASRPEDGRSYGYTF
>TRBJ2-2|TRBV5-5|TRBD2|once
TGTGCCAGCAGCTCACTAGCGGGAGTCACCGGGGAGCTGTTTTTT
CASSSLAGVTGELFF
>TRBJ1-6|TRBV6-5|NA|once
TGTGCCACCCTATCGACAGGAAATAATTCACCCCTCCACTTT
CATLSTGNNSPLHF
>TRBJ1-2|TRBV5-6|TRBD1|NA
TGTGCCAGCAGCCAGGACAGGGCGGCTGGCTACACCTTC
CASSQDRAAGYTF
>TRBJ1-5|TRBV5-1|TRBD1|NA
TGCGCCAGCAGCCAAGGGACAGGTAATCAGCCCCAGCATTTT
CASSQGTGNQPQHF
>TRBJ1-5|TRBV11-2|NA|NA
TGTGCCAGCAGCTTAATGGGTATCAATCAGCCCCAGCATTTT
CASSLMGINQPQHF
>TRBJ2-3|TRBV6-5|NA|NA
TGTGCCAGCAGCCCCGACACTCCTAGCACAGATACGCAGTATTTT
CASSPDTPSTDTQYF
>TRBJ1-4|TRBV7-9|NA|NA
TGTGCCAGCAGCTTCGGACAGTTTAATAATGAAAAACTGTTTTTT
CASSFGQFNNEKLFF
>TRBJ2-1|TRBV28|NA|NA
TGTGCCAGCAGCGCCTCCCCGGCCGGCTTCAATGAGCAGTTCTTC
CASSASPAGFNEQFF